The clone carrying this T cell receptor (beta chain) is a singleton in its sample. The antigen is not known. The data were obtained in a study of PD-1 blockade in classical Hodgkin lymphoma. The CDR3 extends over 14 amino acids. V dropped 6 bases and J dropped 7; count of bases not matched to a gene: 7. Germline assignment: CDR1 MNHEY and CDR2 SVGAGI. Every single patient, without exception, relapsed after autologous stem cell transplantation, and brentuximab vedotin exposure varied. General study points: Complete responders started with a diversity level that resembled newly diagnosed patients at baseline. Whatever underlies the repertoire differences (possibly disease activity or prior therapy) remains undefined.

The protocol was immunoSEQ multiplex PCR, while the TCRdb copy is restricted to in-frame clones and leaves out a portion. The sample holds about 37,000 clones, about 80% seen once. The J gene is TRBJ2-7, the V gene TRBV6-5; 12 bases fit TRBD1. This specimen was peripheral blood mononuclear cells (PBMCs), taken before the second cycle of nivolumab. This receptor was identified in a human donor with classical Hodgkin lymphoma. CDR3 nucleotide sequence: TGTGCCAGCAGCCCGGGACAGGGGGCGGAGGAGCAGTACTTC. This codes for CASSPGQGAEEQYF.